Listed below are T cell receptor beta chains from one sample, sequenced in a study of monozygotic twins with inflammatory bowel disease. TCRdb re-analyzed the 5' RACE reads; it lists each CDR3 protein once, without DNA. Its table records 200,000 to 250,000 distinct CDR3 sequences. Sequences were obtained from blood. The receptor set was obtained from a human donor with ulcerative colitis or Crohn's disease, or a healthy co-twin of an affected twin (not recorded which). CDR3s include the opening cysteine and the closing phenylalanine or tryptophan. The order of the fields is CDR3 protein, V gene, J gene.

CDR3aa: CAISAGSSINTGELFF; v_gene: TRBV10-3; j_gene: TRBJ2-2
CDR3aa: CASSAKAGTYNEQFF; v_gene: TRBV11-3; j_gene: TRBJ2-1
CDR3aa: CASSGVGNQPQHF; v_gene: TRBV12-3/TRBV12-4; j_gene: TRBJ1-5
CDR3aa: CATSDSMRGRTYNEQFF; v_gene: TRBV24-1; j_gene: TRBJ2-1
CDR3aa: CAIRPTGAEAFF; v_gene: TRBV10-3; j_gene: TRBJ1-1
CDR3aa: CASSETWGESGGYTF; v_gene: TRBV2; j_gene: TRBJ1-2
CDR3aa: CSAPKTYNEQFF; v_gene: TRBV20-1; j_gene: TRBJ2-1
CDR3aa: CASSQSGTGLTEAFF; v_gene: TRBV4-2; j_gene: TRBJ1-1
CDR3aa: CASSLGRAPYEQYF; v_gene: TRBV12-3/TRBV12-4; j_gene: TRBJ2-7
CDR3aa: CASSVEGVSNIQYF; v_gene: TRBV9; j_gene: TRBJ2-4
CDR3aa: CASSYRDRSTEAFF; v_gene: TRBV25-1; j_gene: TRBJ1-1
CDR3aa: CSAEAGGYNEQFF; v_gene: TRBV20-1; j_gene: TRBJ2-1
CDR3aa: CASSAGTSSYEQYF; v_gene: TRBV19; j_gene: TRBJ2-7
CDR3aa: CASSLGPAGDSYEQYF; v_gene: TRBV11-2; j_gene: TRBJ2-7
CDR3aa: CSARDGGAGPEAFF; v_gene: TRBV20-1; j_gene: TRBJ1-1
CDR3aa: CASSPAGGFTDTQYF; v_gene: TRBV19; j_gene: TRBJ2-3
CDR3aa: CASSRAGTYEQYF; v_gene: TRBV19; j_gene: TRBJ2-7
CDR3aa: CASSEGPSDEETQYF; v_gene: TRBV2; j_gene: TRBJ2-5
CDR3aa: CASSATGPNYGYTF; v_gene: TRBV9; j_gene: TRBJ1-2
CDR3aa: CASSLEGLEPTDTQYF; v_gene: TRBV7-6; j_gene: TRBJ2-3
CDR3aa: CASSSPGANVLTF; v_gene: TRBV27; j_gene: TRBJ2-6
CDR3aa: CASTQRGGTEAFF; v_gene: TRBV12-3/TRBV12-4; j_gene: TRBJ1-1
CDR3aa: CASSQDSAFSGNTIYF; v_gene: TRBV4-2; j_gene: TRBJ1-3
CDR3aa: CASSLVLGVRSYNEQFF; v_gene: TRBV7-9; j_gene: TRBJ2-1
CDR3aa: CASSFDPQETQYF; v_gene: TRBV5-1; j_gene: TRBJ2-5
CDR3aa: CSAILAMNTGELFF; v_gene: TRBV20-1; j_gene: TRBJ2-2
CDR3aa: CASSHRTLNTGELFF; v_gene: TRBV4-2; j_gene: TRBJ2-2
CDR3aa: CASSLEAGTGGTEAFF; v_gene: TRBV5-1; j_gene: TRBJ1-1
CDR3aa: CASSFTGDSNYGYTF; v_gene: TRBV7-2; j_gene: TRBJ1-2
CDR3aa: CAWSRAGEQYF; v_gene: TRBV30; j_gene: TRBJ2-7
CDR3aa: CASSLGLAGAQWYF; v_gene: TRBV5-1; j_gene: TRBJ2-5